This T cell receptor beta chain was retrieved from a study of identical twins. Findings of the study overall: Fewer insertions characterized abundant cord blood beta clonotypes, whereas memory repertoires showed none. The authors noted that invariant MAIT and iNKT cells could partly confound zero-insertion analyses.

TCRdb used MiXCR to reprocess the 5' RACE reads, holding one entry per CDR3 protein. The sample comprises some 1,600,000 distinct CDR3 sequences, under 35% of which are singletons, and 0.27% rests with the top ten. In the case of this clonotype: Its cognate antigen is unknown.

Trimming left V 5 bases short and J 0 bases short, with 16 bases between. Germline lookup yields CDR1 SQVTM and CDR2 ANQGSEA. The CDR3 consists of 15 residues. The V call is TRBV29-1, the J call TRBJ1-1; the D gene is possibly TRBD1 (6 bases). The receptor was isolated from a newborn girl in good health. Sequencing used cord blood. The CDR3 loop is CSVNRALGMNTEAFF. DNA of the CDR3: TGCAGCGTTAACAGGGCGCTTGGGATGAACACTGAAGCTTTCTTT.